This TCR beta chain is drawn from a study of OX40 agonist ivuxolimab in advanced cancers. With autoimmune disease history or systemic immunosuppression, patients were excluded. The CDR3 spans 14 residues. Losses at the gene ends were 7 bases for V and 4 bases for J; bases not matched to a gene: 4. CDR1 is SGHVS, CDR2 FQNEAQ, per germline. The table came from immunoSEQ multiplex PCR; TCRdb's copy has only in-frame clones and leaves some out. The sample contains about 70,000 clones, roughly 80% of which appear only once. The sample in question was CD4+ or CD8+ T cells sorted from blood, obtained in a trial of the OX40 agonist ivuxolimab. This rearrangement joins TRBV7-8 to TRBJ2-2; 9 bases are a match to TRBD1. This TCR came from an adult with an advanced solid tumor such as melanoma, head and neck, liver or kidney cancer. As DNA, the CDR3 is TGTGCCAGCATGGGACAGGGAGGCACCGGGGAGCTGTTTTTT. Translating gives CASMGQGGTGELFF.